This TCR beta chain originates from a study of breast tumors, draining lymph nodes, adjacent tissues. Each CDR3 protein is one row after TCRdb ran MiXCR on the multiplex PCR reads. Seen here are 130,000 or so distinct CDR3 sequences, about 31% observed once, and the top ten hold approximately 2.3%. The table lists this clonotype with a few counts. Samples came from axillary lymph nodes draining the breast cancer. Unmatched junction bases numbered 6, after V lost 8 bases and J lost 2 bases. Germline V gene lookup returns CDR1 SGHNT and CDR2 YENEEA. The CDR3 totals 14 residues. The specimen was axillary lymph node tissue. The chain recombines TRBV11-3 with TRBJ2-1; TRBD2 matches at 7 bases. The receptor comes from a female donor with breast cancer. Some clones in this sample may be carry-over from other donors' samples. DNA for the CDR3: TGTGCCAGCGGGGGGGGGGGAGCCTACAATGAGCAGTTCTTC. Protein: CASGGGGAYNEQFF.